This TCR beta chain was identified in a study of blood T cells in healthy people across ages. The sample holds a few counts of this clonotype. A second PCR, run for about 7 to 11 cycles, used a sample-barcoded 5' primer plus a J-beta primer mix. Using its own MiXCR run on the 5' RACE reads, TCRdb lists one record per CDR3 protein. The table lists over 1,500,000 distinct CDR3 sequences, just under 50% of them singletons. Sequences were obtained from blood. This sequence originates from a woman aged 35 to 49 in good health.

The CDR3 DNA reads as TGTGCCATCAGTATCTCGGGGGATACGCAGTATTTT. Translation gives CAISISGDTQYF. This chain uses TRBV10-3 with TRBJ2-3; possible D gene TRBD2, 5 bases. CDR1 and CDR2 (germline): ENHRY, SYGVKD. The CDR3 is made up of 12 amino acids. Trimming cost V 5 bases and J 6 bases, with 9 bases left between them.